The clone carrying this T cell receptor beta chain was counted a single time. Its matching antigen is unknown. TCR libraries were built from roughly 0.5 ug of total RNA by linear amplification. TCRdb ran MiXCR on the reads and lists one entry per CDR3 protein. This table has 150,000 to 200,000 distinct CDR3 sequences, around 80% appearing once. This specimen belongs to a study of healthy donors' naive CD4 and CD8 T cells. Background on the study: A new alpha primer set targeted every functional IMGT alpha variant.

This CDR3 has 12 residues. V was cut by 0 bases and J by 0 bases, with 2 bases left in between. The germline V gene encodes CDR1 DFQATT and CDR2 SNEGSKA (reference sequence). CD4+CD8-CD45RO-CD45RA+ cells were naive CD4+; CD8+CD4-CD45RA+CD27bright cells were naive CD8+. Study-wide results and caveats: Positive CDR3 charge linked to CD4+ cells, negative to CD8+ cells. Chains were not paired, since alpha and beta were sequenced in bulk.

Sequenced sample: naive CD4+ and CD8+ T cells sorted from blood, pooled from several donors. The sequence was obtained from a pool of human donors in good health; the sample pools cells from several healthy donors. The chain carries TRBV20-1 and TRBJ1-1; unclear D gene. The CDR3 here is CSARELNTEAFF. DNA of the CDR3: TGCAGTGCTAGAGAATTGAACACTGAAGCTTTCTTT.